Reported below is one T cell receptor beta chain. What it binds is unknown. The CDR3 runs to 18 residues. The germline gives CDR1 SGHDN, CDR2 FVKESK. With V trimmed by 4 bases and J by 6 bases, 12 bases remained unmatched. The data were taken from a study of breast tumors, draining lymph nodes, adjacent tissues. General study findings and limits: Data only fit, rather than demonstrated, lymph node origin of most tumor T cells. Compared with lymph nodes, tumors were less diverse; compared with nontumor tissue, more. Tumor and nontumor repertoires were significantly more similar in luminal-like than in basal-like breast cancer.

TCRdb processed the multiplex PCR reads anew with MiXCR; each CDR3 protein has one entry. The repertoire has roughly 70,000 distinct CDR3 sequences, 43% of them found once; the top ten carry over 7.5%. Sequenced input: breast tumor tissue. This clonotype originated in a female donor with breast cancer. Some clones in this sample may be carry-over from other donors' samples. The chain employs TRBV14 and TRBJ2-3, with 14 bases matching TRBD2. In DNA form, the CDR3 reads TGTGCCAGCAGCCGACGGACTAGCGGGGGGAGGGCGCCGGATACGCAGTATTTT. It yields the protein CASSRRTSGGRAPDTQYF.